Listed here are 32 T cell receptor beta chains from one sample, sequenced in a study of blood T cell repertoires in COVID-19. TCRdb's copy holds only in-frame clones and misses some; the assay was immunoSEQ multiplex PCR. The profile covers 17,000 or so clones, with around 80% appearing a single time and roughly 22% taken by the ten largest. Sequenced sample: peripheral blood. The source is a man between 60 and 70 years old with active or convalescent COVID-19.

CDR3 sequence: CASSEAGGPHQPQHF. In nucleotides, the CDR3 is TGTGCCAGCAGTGAAGCAGGGGGACCTCATCAGCCCCAGCATTTT. The gene calls are TRBV6-1 and TRBJ1-5; D is perhaps TRBD1 (6 bases). The CDR3 runs 15 residues. Looked up from germline, CDR1 is MNHNS and CDR2 is SASEGT. Trimming pared 0 bases from V and 5 bases from J, leaving 11 bases between.

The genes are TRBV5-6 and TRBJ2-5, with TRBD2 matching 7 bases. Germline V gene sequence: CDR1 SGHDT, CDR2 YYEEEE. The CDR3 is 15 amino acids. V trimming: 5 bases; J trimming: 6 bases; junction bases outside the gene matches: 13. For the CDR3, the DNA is TGTGCCAGCAGTGCCCTTGAGGGCGGGAGACAGACCCAGTACTTC. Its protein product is CASSALEGGRQTQYF.

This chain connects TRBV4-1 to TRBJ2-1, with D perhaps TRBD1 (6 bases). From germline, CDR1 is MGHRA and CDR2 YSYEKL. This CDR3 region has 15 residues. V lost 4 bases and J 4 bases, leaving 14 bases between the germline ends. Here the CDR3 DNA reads TGCGCCAGCAGCCCAACAGGGCTTCGTTACAATGAGCAGTTCTTC. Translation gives CASSPTGLRYNEQFF.

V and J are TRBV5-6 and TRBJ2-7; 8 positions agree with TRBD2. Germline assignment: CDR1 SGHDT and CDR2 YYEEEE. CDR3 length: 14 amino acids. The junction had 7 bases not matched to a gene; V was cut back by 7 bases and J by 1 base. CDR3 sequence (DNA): TGTGCCAGCTTCTGGCGGGGGGCATCCTACGAGCAGTACTTC. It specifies CASFWRGASYEQYF.

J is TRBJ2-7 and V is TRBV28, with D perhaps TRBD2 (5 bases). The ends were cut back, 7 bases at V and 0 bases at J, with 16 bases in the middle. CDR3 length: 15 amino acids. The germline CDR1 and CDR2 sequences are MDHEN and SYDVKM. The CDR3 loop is CASKPPGTSSYEQYF. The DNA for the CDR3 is TGTGCCAGCAAACCTCCGGGAACTAGCTCCTACGAGCAGTACTTC.

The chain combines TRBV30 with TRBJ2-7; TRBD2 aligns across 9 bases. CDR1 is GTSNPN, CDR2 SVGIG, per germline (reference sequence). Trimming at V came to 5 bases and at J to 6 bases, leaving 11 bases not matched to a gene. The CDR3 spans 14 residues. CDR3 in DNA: TGTGCCTGGCAATCCGGCGGGAGGGTTCTCGAGCAGTACTTC. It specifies CAWQSGGRVLEQYF.

The CDR3 DNA follows: TGCAGCGTTTTACTAGCGGGAGGGGCAGATACGCAGTATTTT. Translating gives CSVLLAGGADTQYF. The genes are TRBV29-1 and TRBJ2-3; TRBD2 matches 13 bases. This CDR3 spans 14 amino acids. Germline loops: CDR1 SQVTM, CDR2 ANQGSEA. J gave up 4 bases and V 5 bases, and 3 bases lay outside the gene matches.

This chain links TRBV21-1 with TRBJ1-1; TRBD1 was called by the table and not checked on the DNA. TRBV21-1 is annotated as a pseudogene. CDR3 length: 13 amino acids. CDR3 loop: CASSKARNTEAFF. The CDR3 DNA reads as TGTGCCAGCAGCAAGGCCAGGAACACTGAAGCTTTCTTT.

DNA for the CDR3: TGTGCCAGCAGTGAACGAGTTCGAGGACAGGAAGCTTTCTTT. Its translation: CASSERVRGQEAFF. The V and J genes are TRBV2 and TRBJ1-1; D might be TRBD1 (6 bases). This CDR3 is 14 amino acids long. CDR1 SNHLY and CDR2 FYNNEI come from the germline V gene. V lost 2 bases, J lost 8 bases, and 15 bases lay in between.

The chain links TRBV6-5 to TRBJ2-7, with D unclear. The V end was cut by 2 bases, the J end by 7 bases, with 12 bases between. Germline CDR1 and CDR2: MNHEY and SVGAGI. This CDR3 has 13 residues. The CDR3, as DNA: TGTGCCAGCAGTTACGGTTACGCGCTTGAGCAGTACTTC. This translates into CASSYGYALEQYF.

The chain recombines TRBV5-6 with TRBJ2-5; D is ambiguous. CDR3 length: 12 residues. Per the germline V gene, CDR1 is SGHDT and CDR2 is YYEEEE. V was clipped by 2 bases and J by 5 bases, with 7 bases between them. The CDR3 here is CASSFFAETQYF. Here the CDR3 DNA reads TGTGCCAGCAGCTTTTTCGCGGAGACCCAGTACTTC.

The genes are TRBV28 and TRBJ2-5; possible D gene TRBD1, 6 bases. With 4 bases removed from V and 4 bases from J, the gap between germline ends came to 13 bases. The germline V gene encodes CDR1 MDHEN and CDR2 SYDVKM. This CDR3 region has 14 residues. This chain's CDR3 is CASSSPQGTETQYF. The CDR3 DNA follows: TGTGCCAGCAGTTCCCCACAGGGAACAGAGACCCAGTACTTC.

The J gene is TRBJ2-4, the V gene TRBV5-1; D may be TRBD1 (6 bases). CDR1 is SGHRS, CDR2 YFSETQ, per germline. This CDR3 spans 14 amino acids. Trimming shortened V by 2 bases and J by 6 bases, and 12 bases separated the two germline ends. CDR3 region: CASSLQGDSNIQYF. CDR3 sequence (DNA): TGCGCCAGCAGCTTACAGGGAGATTCAAACATTCAGTACTTC. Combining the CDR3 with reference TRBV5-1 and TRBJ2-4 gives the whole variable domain KAGVTQTPRYLIKTRGQQVTLSCSPISGHRSVSWYQQTPGQGLQFLFEYFSETQRNKGNFPGRFSGRQFSNSRSEMNVSTLELGDSALYLCASSLQGDSNIQYFGAGTRLSVL.

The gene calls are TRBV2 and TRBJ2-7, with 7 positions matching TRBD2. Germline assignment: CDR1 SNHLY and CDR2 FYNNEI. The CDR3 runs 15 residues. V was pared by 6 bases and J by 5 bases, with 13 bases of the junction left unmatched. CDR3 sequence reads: CASSLSGTTKHEQYF. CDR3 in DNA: TGTGCCAGCAGCTTAAGTGGGACTACTAAACACGAGCAGTACTTC.

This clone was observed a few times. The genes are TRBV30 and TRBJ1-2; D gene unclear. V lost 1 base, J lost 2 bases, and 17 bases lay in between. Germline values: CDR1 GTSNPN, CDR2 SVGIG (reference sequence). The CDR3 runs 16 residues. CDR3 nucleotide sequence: TGTGCCTGGAGTGAACTCACCCGGAGGTTGAACTATGGCTACACCTTC. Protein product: CAWSELTRRLNYGYTF. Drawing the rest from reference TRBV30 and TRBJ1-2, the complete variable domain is SQTIHQWPATLVQPVGSPLSLECTVEGTSNPNLYWYRQAAGRGLQLLFYSVGIGQISSEVPQNLSASRPQDRQFILSSKKLLLSDSGFYLCAWSELTRRLNYGYTFGSGTRLTVV.

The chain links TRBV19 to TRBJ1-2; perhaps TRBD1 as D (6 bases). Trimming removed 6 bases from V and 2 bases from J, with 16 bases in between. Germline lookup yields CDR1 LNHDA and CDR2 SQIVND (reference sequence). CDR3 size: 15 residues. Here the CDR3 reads CASSPDRSGNYGYTF. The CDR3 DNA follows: TGTGCCAGTAGCCCGGACAGAAGCGGAAACTATGGCTACACCTTC.

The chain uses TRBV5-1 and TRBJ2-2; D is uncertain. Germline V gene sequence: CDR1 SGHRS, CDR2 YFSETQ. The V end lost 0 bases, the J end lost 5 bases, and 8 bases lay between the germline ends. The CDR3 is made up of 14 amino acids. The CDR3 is CASSLETSTGELFF. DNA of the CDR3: TGCGCCAGCAGCTTGGAGACATCAACCGGGGAGCTGTTTTTT.

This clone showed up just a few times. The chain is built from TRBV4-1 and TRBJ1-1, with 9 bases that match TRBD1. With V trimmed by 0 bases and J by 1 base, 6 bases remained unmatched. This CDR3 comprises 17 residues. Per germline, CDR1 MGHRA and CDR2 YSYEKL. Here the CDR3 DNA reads TGCGCCAGCAGCCAAGAGTTCGGGACAGGGCGGAACACTGAAGCTTTCTTT. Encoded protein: CASSQEFGTGRNTEAFF.

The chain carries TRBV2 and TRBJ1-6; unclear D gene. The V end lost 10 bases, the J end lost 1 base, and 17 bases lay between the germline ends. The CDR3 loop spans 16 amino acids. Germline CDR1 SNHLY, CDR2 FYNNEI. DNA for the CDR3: TGTGCCACCACAACCGAAAGCGCTTCCTATAATTCACCCCTCCACTTT. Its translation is CATTTESASYNSPLHF.

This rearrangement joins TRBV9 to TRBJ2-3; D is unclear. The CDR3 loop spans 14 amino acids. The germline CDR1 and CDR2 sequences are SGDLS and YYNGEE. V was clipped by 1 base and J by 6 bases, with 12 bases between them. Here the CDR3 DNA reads TGTGCCAGCAGCGTAACACCAACAGCCGATACGCAGTATTTT. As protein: CASSVTPTADTQYF.

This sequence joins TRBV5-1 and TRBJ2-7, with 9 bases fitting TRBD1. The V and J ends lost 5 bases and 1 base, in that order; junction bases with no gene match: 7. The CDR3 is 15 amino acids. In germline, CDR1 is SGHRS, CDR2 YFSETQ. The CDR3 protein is CASRSYGQGSYEQYF. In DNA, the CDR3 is TGCGCCAGCAGATCGTATGGACAGGGGTCCTACGAGCAGTACTTC.

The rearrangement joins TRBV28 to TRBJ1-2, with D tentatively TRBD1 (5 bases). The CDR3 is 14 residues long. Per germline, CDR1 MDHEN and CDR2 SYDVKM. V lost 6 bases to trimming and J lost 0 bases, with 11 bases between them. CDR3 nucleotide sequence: TGTGCCAGCAGGCCGACAGATTCTAACTATGGCTACACCTTC. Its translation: CASRPTDSNYGYTF.

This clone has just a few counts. The DNA of the CDR3 is TGTGCCAGCAGCTTAGCAGGAGAGAACACCGGGGAGCTGTTTTTT. Encoded protein: CASSLAGENTGELFF. The chain links TRBV7-6 to TRBJ2-2, with no clear D. CDR3 length: 15 amino acids. Germline V gene sequence: CDR1 SGHVS, CDR2 FNYEAQ. The germline V and J ends were trimmed by 0 bases and 1 base, with 6 bases remaining between them. The full variable domain, its missing parts supplied by reference TRBV7-6 and TRBJ2-2, is GAGVSQSPRYKVTKRGQDVALRCDPISGHVSLYWYRQALGQGPEFLTYFNYEAQQDKSGLPNDRFSAERPEGSISTLTIQRTEQRDSAMYRCASSLAGENTGELFFGEGSRLTVL.

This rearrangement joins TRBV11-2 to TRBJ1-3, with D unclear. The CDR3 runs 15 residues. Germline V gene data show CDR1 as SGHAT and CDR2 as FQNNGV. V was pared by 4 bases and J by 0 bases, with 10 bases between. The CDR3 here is CASSSYGGSGNTIYF. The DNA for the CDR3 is TGTGCCAGCAGCTCTTACGGAGGCTCTGGAAACACCATATATTTT. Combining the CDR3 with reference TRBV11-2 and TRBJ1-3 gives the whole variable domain EAGVAQSPRYKIIEKRQSVAFWCNPISGHATLYWYQQILGQGPKLLIQFQNNGVVDDSQLPKDRFSAERLKGVDSTLKIQPAKLEDSAVYLCASSSYGGSGNTIYFGEGSWLTVV.

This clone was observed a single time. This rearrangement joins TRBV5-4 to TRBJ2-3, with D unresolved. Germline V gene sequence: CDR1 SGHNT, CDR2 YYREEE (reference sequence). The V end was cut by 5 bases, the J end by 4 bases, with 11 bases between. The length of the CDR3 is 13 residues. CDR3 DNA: TGTGCCAGCAGGAGGCTAGAAGCAGATACGCAGTATTTT. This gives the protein CASRRLEADTQYF.

The CDR3 coding sequence is TGTGCCACCAGCAGTGGACAGGGAGGAGGTAGAGATACGCAGTATTTT. Protein product: CATSSGQGGGRDTQYF. J is TRBJ2-3 and V is TRBV15; TRBD1 matches at 8 bases. V lost 3 bases, J lost 5 bases, and 10 bases stayed unmatched. The CDR3 covers 16 residues. Germline V gene data show CDR1 as LNHNV and CDR2 as YYDKDF (reference sequence).

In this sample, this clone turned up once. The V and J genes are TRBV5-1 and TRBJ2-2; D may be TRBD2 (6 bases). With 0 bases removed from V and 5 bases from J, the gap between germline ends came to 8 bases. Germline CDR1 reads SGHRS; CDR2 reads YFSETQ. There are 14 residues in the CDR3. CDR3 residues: CASSLAGGTGELFF. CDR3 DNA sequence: TGCGCCAGCAGCTTGGCCGGGGGAACCGGGGAGCTGTTTTTT.

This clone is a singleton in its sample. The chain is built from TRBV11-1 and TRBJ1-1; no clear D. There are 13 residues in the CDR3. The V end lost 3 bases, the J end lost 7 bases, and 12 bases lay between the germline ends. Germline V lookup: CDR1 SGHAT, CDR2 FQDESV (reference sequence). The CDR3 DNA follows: TGTGCCAGCAGCTTCGACACCTCATTTGAAGCTTTCTTT. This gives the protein CASSFDTSFEAFF.

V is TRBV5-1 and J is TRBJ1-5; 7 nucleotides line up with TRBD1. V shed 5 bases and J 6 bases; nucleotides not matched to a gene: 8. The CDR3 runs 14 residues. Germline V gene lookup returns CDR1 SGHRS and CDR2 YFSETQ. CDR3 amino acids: CASSLGGTGQPQHF. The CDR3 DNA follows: TGCGCCAGCAGTTTAGGGGGCACCGGTCAGCCCCAGCATTTT. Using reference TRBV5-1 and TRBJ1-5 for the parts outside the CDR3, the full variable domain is KAGVTQTPRYLIKTRGQQVTLSCSPISGHRSVSWYQQTPGQGLQFLFEYFSETQRNKGNFPGRFSGRQFSNSRSEMNVSTLELGDSALYLCASSLGGTGQPQHFGDGTRLSIL.

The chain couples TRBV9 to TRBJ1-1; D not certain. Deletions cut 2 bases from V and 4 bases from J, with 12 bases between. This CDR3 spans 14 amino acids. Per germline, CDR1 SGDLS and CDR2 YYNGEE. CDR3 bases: TGTGCCAGCAGCGTGGGAAGAGGGCGCACTGAAGCTTTCTTT. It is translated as CASSVGRGRTEAFF. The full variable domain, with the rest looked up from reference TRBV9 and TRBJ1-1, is DSGVTQTPKHLITATGQRVTLRCSPRSGDLSVYWYQQSLDQGLQFLIQYYNGEERAKGNILERFSAQQFPDLHSELNLSSLELGDSALYFCASSVGRGRTEAFFGQGTRLTVV.

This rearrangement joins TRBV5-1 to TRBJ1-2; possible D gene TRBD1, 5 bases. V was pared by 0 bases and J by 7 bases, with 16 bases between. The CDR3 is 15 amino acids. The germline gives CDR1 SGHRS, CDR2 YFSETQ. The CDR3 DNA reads TGCGCCAGCAGCTTGGGACAGTCGTTGAGTTCTGGCTACACCTTC. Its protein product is CASSLGQSLSSGYTF.

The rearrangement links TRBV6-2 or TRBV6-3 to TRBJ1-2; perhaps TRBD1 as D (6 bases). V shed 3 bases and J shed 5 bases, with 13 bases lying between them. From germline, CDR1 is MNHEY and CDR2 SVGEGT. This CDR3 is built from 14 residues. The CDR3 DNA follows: TGTGCCAGCAGTTATGGGCCAGGGGAGTATGGCTACACCTTC. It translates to CASSYGPGEYGYTF.